This T cell receptor beta chain is drawn from a study of beta chain features in type 1 diabetes. Whole-study context: Healthy donors and patients had similar age, gender and cell yields.

Expressed TCRB transcripts were sequenced because the isolated RNA had all been reverse transcribed beforehand. The table came from immunoSEQ multiplex PCR; TCRdb's copy has only in-frame clones and leaves some out. The repertoire holds 150,000 to 170,000 clones, under 13% seen once, with under 0.55% in the top ten. As for this clone: Its matching antigen is unknown.

Study-level findings and limits: Shortening that was moderate but significant affected the TCRB CDR3s of Type 1 diabetes patients in all four CD4+ subsets. PCR may have favored shorter templates equally in patients and controls. Sequencing of cDNA might inflate the share of cells that strongly express TCR.

Sequenced material: central memory CD4+ T cells from blood. This sequence originates from a man aged 25-45 years with type 1 diabetes.

CDR3 region: CASRLQGWDEKLFF. The CDR3 DNA sequence: TGTGCCAGCCGGTTACAGGGGTGGGATGAAAAACTGTTTTTT. The genes are TRBV19 and TRBJ1-4, with 7 bases fitting TRBD1. The CDR3 loop spans 14 amino acids. Trimming at V came to 9 bases and at J to 6 bases, leaving 10 bases not matched to a gene. Germline-derived CDR1 and CDR2 are LNHDA and SQIVND (reference sequence).